What follows describes a single TCR beta chain. This clone was seen once. What antigen it recognizes has not been identified. No base qualities exist here, and no much larger clone lies one base off it. The sample is drawn from a study of blood T cell repertoires in COVID-19 (dated by TCRdb to 2020 to 2022). Looking at the study overall: Samples from collaborators originated in the United States, Italy and Spain and spanned both the acute and convalescent phases of COVID-19. The prospective study material was composed of cDNA or gDNA derived from T cells, B-cell-depleted T cells, or PBMCs. The dataset comprised deeply sampled blood TCRbeta repertoires from subjects exposed to, actively infected with, or recovered from COVID-19. A freely available public database, intended as a resource for researchers studying the immune response to SARS-CoV-2, is where the repertoires were released. The samples were drawn from two sources: the first 160 participants of the ongoing ImmuneRACE study, and approximately 1,300 subjects contributed by 6 global collaborators. Sample metadata almost always included a de-identified subject ID, COVID-19 status, age in years and sex. Where HLA class I and class II types were available, the types were taken from metadata supplied by the sample provider, not from assay-based typing. The study at large found these results: The amount of clinical and demographic metadata varied by source and participant and was provided uncurated.

The immunoSEQ Assay, a bias-controlled multiplex PCR, was used to amplify TCRbeta CDR3 regions from genomic DNA. As for how the authors treated the data: The number of nucleated cells in each sample was estimated from the amplification of reference gene primers within the assay. To quantify the absolute abundance of each unique TCRbeta CDR3 rearrangement, sequence reads were collapsed and filtered. Productive Simpson clonality was computed per sample as the square root of Simpson's diversity index over productive rearrangements. TCRdb re-hosts the immuneACCESS table, in-frame sequences only. Its copies lack some clones; in the studies checked, an unresolved V gene accounts for under half of them, and the cause for the rest is not known. V and J calls and clone size are given by that table; D and trimming were obtained from the DNA. The sample table contains over 150,000 clones; only one count was recorded for approximately 88% of them. Roughly 3% of the sample is held by the ten biggest clonotypes.

Participants in the prospective study were aged roughly 18 to 89 years, lived in 24 United States geographic areas, and enrolled through a virtual design. In the prospective study, cohorts were assigned on the basis of participant-reported clinical history obtained from a screening survey and a study questionnaire. For ImmuneRACE Cohort 3, a participant was defined as recovered based on two consecutive negative NP/OP PCR tests, clearance by a healthcare professional, or resolution of symptoms. Each participant in the prospective study had whole blood, serum and a nasopharyngeal or oropharyngeal swab collected by mobile phlebotomists. Over a roughly two-month period, participants in the prospective study had the option of providing additional blood draws and questionnaires. Blood samples from the prospective study were shipped frozen or at room temperature prior to DNA extraction. The germline V gene gives CDR1 as SGDLS and CDR2 as YYNGEE. Unmatched junction bases come to 16, with V trimmed by 4 bases and J by 8 bases. The CDR3 goes from the cysteine to the phenylalanine over 17 residues. The read is trimmed to its CDR3 DNA, 51 bases read in frame from base 1.

Sequencing was performed on PBMCs or T cells enriched from blood (not recorded which). This clonotype was obtained from a woman aged 25 to 39 who had recovered from COVID-19. The rearrangement combines TRBV9 with TRBJ2-1, with TRBD1 matching 9 junction bases. The CDR3 region reads CASSPRRGTGFPHEQFF. The sequenced DNA: TGTGCCAGCAGCCCAAGGCGCGGGACAGGGTTCCCCCATGAGCAGTTCTTC.